One sample yielded the 7 T cell receptor beta chains listed below, sequenced in a study of stem cell transplantation in POMP-related autoinflammatory disease. TCRdb's table, derived via immunoSEQ multiplex PCR, lists solely in-frame clones and lacks some. The sample shows under 2,500 clones, about nine tenths of them seen only once. The specimen was Tregs from PBMCs, collected after stem cell transplantation. These receptors came from a human patient with POMP-related autoinflammation and immune dysregulation (PRAID). Certain T cells may be donor cells from the graft.

V usage is TRBV2 and J usage is TRBJ1-1; the D is unclear. V was clipped by 2 bases and J by 7 bases, with 8 bases between them. CDR1 and CDR2 from the germline V gene are SNHLY and FYNNEI. CDR3 length equals 12 residues. CDR3 coding DNA: TGTGCCAGCAGTGAACGCCGGGGTGAAGCTTTCTTT. It yields the protein CASSERRGEAFF. The entire variable domain, with the rest obtained from reference TRBV2 and TRBJ1-1, is as follows: EPEVTQTPSHQVTQMGQEVILRCVPISNHLYFYWYRQILGQKVEFLVSFYNNEISEKSEIFDDQFSVERPDGSNFTLKIRSTKLEDSAMYFCASSERRGEAFFGQGTRLTVV.

Concerning this clone itself: Other DNA sequences in this specimen translate into the identical CDR3. V usage is TRBV5-4 and J usage is TRBJ2-3, with 7 bases fitting TRBD2. V was pared by 0 bases and J by 0 bases, with 7 bases of the junction left unmatched. Germline V gives CDR1 SGHNT, CDR2 YYREEE (reference sequence). This CDR3 has 17 amino acids. CDR3 region: CASSLAWSSGSTDTQYF. The CDR3 bases are TGTGCCAGCAGCTTGGCCTGGAGTAGCGGGAGCACAGATACGCAGTATTTT.

The chain employs TRBV28 and TRBJ2-7; the D gene is possibly TRBD1 (6 bases). This CDR3 has 14 residues. Trimming took off 2 bases at V and 7 bases at J, with 15 bases between the two ends. From germline, CDR1 is MDHEN and CDR2 SYDVKM. In DNA form, the CDR3 reads TGTGCCAGCAGTTTAGGGGCAGGGGTGCGGGAGCAGTACTTC. Translating gives CASSLGAGVREQYF.

The chain uses TRBV5-6 and TRBJ1-4; 7 nucleotides match TRBD1. Per the germline V gene, CDR1 is SGHDT and CDR2 is YYEEEE. This CDR3 region has 16 residues. The V gene end was trimmed by 5 bases and the J gene end by 4 bases; junction bases not matched to a gene: 11. In DNA form, the CDR3 reads TGTGCCAGCAGTTTGACGAGACAGGGTTATAATGAAAAACTGTTTTTT. Protein sequence: CASSLTRQGYNEKLFF.

The chain couples TRBV24-1 to TRBJ1-2, with 7 bases lining up with TRBD1. Germline V gives CDR1 KGHDR, CDR2 SFDVKD. V shed 0 bases, J shed 6 bases, and the junction held 9 bases outside the gene matches. This CDR3 has 16 residues. The DNA of the CDR3 is TGTGCCACCAGTGATTTGCAAACAGGGGAGGCCGATGGCTACACCTTC. Amino acid sequence: CATSDLQTGEADGYTF.

With regard to this clone: At one end, the junction sequence differs from germline, possibly due to a read error. The CDR3 region is CASSIMGRGYTF. The DNA for the CDR3 is TGTGCCAGCAGTATCATGGGGCGAGGCTACACCTTC. The rearrangement joins TRBV19 to TRBJ1-2; D perhaps matches TRBD1 (5 bases). CDR1 is LNHDA and CDR2 is SQIVND in the germline V gene (reference sequence). CDR3 length: 12 amino acids.

Here the CDR3 reads CAWAGQGNTEAFF. The CDR3 DNA reads as TGTGCCTGGGCCGGGCAGGGGAACACTGAAGCTTTCTTT. J is TRBJ1-1 and V is TRBV30, with D maybe TRBD1 (5 bases). This CDR3 spans 13 amino acids. Germline lookup yields CDR1 GTSNPN and CDR2 SVGIG (reference sequence). V was clipped by 5 bases and J by 1 base, with 11 bases between them.